The 31 T cell receptor beta chains below were found in one sample sequenced in a study of T cell clones after liver transplantation. Sequencing used immunoSEQ multiplex PCR; TCRdb keeps in-frame clones, though not all of them. The profile covers some 33,000 clones, with over 85% appearing a single time and roughly 26% taken by the ten largest. The sequencing here drew on CD8+ T cells from blood, taken 12 months after liver transplant. The receptors here all came from a human patient who received a liver transplant. T cells may partly derive from the graft donor.

This rearrangement joins TRBV5-5 to TRBJ2-1; 7 bases map to TRBD1. The CDR3 runs to 15 residues. The germline gives CDR1 SGHKS, CDR2 YYEKEE (reference sequence). Unmatched junction bases numbered 11, after V lost 4 bases and J lost 7 bases. CDR3 residues: CASSTGQEVRNEQFF. In DNA, the CDR3 is TGTGCCAGCAGCACTGGACAGGAGGTTAGGAATGAGCAGTTCTTC.

The chain employs TRBV7-2 and TRBJ1-5; TRBD1 might be the D (5 bases). Trimming removed 2 bases at V and 7 bases at J, with 21 bases between. The CDR3 length is 17 residues. Germline CDR1 is SGHTA and CDR2 is FQGNSA. The CDR3 region is CASSLSGLVRGDQPQHF. The CDR3 coding sequence is TGTGCCAGCAGCTTATCAGGGTTAGTTAGGGGTGACCAGCCCCAGCATTTT.

The chain has TRBV5-1 and TRBJ2-3; 8 positions match TRBD2. The germline V gene encodes CDR1 SGHRS and CDR2 YFSETQ. The CDR3 contains 18 residues. V was pared by 0 bases and J by 4 bases, with 13 bases of the junction left unmatched. The CDR3 DNA sequence: TGCGCCAGCAGCTTGGTGGTGTTGGAGGGACTAGTACCAGATACGCAGTATTTT. Its protein product is CASSLVVLEGLVPDTQYF.

The chain has TRBV4-2 and TRBJ2-5, with D unclear. The V and J ends lost 0 bases and 2 bases respectively, with 13 bases between them. The germline V gene has CDR1 LGHNA and CDR2 YNFKEQ. The CDR3 loop spans 16 amino acids. The CDR3 coding sequence is TGTGCCAGCAGCCAAGATCCAGTCGGAGTACAAGAGACCCAGTACTTC. The encoded protein is CASSQDPVGVQETQYF.

The genes are TRBV28 and TRBJ1-2; D ambiguous. Germline lookup yields CDR1 MDHEN and CDR2 SYDVKM. This CDR3 region has 13 residues. V was shortened by 2 bases and J by 10 bases, with 14 bases between the two germline ends. DNA for the CDR3: TGTGCCAGCAGTTTAGCCCCCTTTATGGTCTACACCTTC. Its translation is CASSLAPFMVYTF.

DNA of the CDR3: TGTGCCTGGATGCCTTTGGGACTAGCGTTCGATGAGCAGTTCTTC. Protein sequence: CAWMPLGLAFDEQFF. V gene TRBV30 combines with J gene TRBJ2-1, with 10 bases that match TRBD2. Trimming removed 4 bases from V and 8 bases from J; junction bases left unmatched: 11. The CDR3 spans 15 residues. Germline lookup yields CDR1 GTSNPN and CDR2 SVGIG (reference sequence). The entire variable domain, with the rest obtained from reference TRBV30 and TRBJ2-1, is as follows: SQTIHQWPATLVQPVGSPLSLECTVEGTSNPNLYWYRQAAGRGLQLLFYSVGIGQISSEVPQNLSASRPQDRQFILSSKKLLLSDSGFYLCAWMPLGLAFDEQFFGPGTRLTVL.

This chain connects TRBV28 to TRBJ1-5; unclear D gene. Germline loops: CDR1 MDHEN, CDR2 SYDVKM. V was shortened by 2 bases and J by 7 bases, with 15 bases between the two germline ends. This CDR3 region has 15 residues. The CDR3 region is CASSLLDAGWQPQHF. CDR3 DNA sequence: TGTGCCAGCAGTTTACTTGACGCGGGGTGGCAGCCCCAGCATTTT.

The chain has TRBV5-6 and TRBJ2-7; D may match TRBD1 or TRBD2 (5 bases each). Between the trimmed V and J ends, which lost 3 bases and 3 bases, there was a span of 10 bases. The CDR3 runs 13 residues. Germline CDR1 and CDR2: SGHDT and YYEEEE. CDR3 DNA: TGTGCCAGCAGCTCCGGGACGCTCTACGAGCAGTACTTC. Translated, it gives CASSSGTLYEQYF. Looking up the rest from reference TRBV5-6 and TRBJ2-7 gives the full variable domain: DAGVTQSPTHLIKTRGQQVTLRCSPKSGHDTVSWYQQALGQGPQFIFQYYEEEERQRGNFPDRFSGHQFPNYSSELNVNALLLGDSALYLCASSSGTLYEQYFGPGTRLTVT.

The genes are TRBV27 and TRBJ2-7, with D perhaps TRBD1 or TRBD2 (5 bases each). Per the germline V gene, CDR1 is MNHEY and CDR2 is SMNVEV (reference sequence). Trimming pared 0 bases from V and 2 bases from J, leaving 26 bases between. CDR3 size: 20 residues. The chain's CDR3 is CASSLSPLRLHRGTTYEQYF. The CDR3, as DNA: TGTGCCAGCAGTTTATCCCCTCTGCGTCTTCATCGTGGGACCACCTACGAGCAGTACTTC.

J is TRBJ2-1 and V is TRBV28; perhaps TRBD1 as D (6 bases). Per the germline V gene, CDR1 is MDHEN and CDR2 is SYDVKM. V lost 1 base to trimming and J lost 4 bases, with 11 bases between them. There are 15 residues in the CDR3. This CDR3 is CASSLSLQGYNEQFF. The CDR3 nucleotides are TGTGCCAGCAGTTTATCCCTGCAGGGGTACAATGAGCAGTTCTTC.

In its sample, this clone was seen a few times. J is TRBJ1-5 and V is TRBV25-1, with TRBD1 matching 10 bases. Germline CDR1 MGHDK, CDR2 SYGVNS. The CDR3 loop spans 14 amino acids. Trimming cost V 8 bases and J 2 bases; bases outside gene matches: 3. This CDR3 reads CASGTGAGNQPQHF. The CDR3 nucleotides read TGTGCCAGCGGGACAGGGGCTGGCAATCAGCCCCAGCATTTT.

J is TRBJ2-7 and V is TRBV5-6, with 10 bases lining up with TRBD2. V lost 4 bases to trimming and J lost 0 bases; unmatched junction nucleotides: 7. Germline CDR1 and CDR2: SGHDT and YYEEEE. The CDR3 has 16 residues. CDR3 coding DNA: TGTGCCAGCAGCCAGAAAGGACTAGCGGACTCCTACGAGCAGTACTTC. Its translation: CASSQKGLADSYEQYF.

V usage is TRBV27 and J usage is TRBJ2-7; tentatively, D is TRBD2 (6 bases). Deletions cut 6 bases from V and 3 bases from J, with 15 bases between. In germline, CDR1 is MNHEY, CDR2 SMNVEV (reference sequence). This CDR3 region has 14 residues. The CDR3 loop is CASRRGWEGYEQYF. In nucleotides, the CDR3 is TGTGCCAGCAGACGGGGGTGGGAAGGCTACGAGCAGTACTTC.

V usage is TRBV13 and J usage is TRBJ2-7, with 10 bases lining up with TRBD1. Trimming took 5 bases from V and 3 from J; bases not matched to a gene: 7. The V gene's germline CDR1 is PRHDT and CDR2 FYEKMQ (reference sequence). The CDR3 is made up of 15 amino acids. The CDR3 protein is CASSLGGTGVYEQYF. The CDR3 region has the DNA TGTGCCAGCAGCCTCGGTGGGACAGGGGTCTACGAGCAGTACTTC. The full variable domain, its missing parts supplied by reference TRBV13 and TRBJ2-7, is AAGVIQSPRHLIKEKRETATLKCYPIPRHDTVYWYQQGPGQDPQFLISFYEKMQSDKGSIPDRFSAQQFSDYHSELNMSSLELGDSALYFCASSLGGTGVYEQYFGPGTRLTVT.

This rearrangement joins TRBV5-1 to TRBJ2-3; D not certain. The ends were cut back, 4 bases at V and 6 bases at J, with 12 bases in the middle. CDR1 SGHRS and CDR2 YFSETQ come from the germline V gene. CDR3 length equals 13 residues. The DNA for the CDR3 is TGCGCCAGCAGCCCCTCGGGTCTGGATACGCAGTATTTT. Protein sequence: CASSPSGLDTQYF.

This chain joins TRBV6-1 and TRBJ2-3; D could derive from TRBD1 or TRBD2 (5 bases each). The CDR3 covers 18 residues. The V end was cut by 4 bases, the J end by 4 bases, with 24 bases between. Germline loops: CDR1 MNHNS, CDR2 SASEGT. CDR3 coding DNA: TGTGCCAGCAGTGTGAGGCCGATGGGGGAGAAAAGGGCAGATACGCAGTATTTT. It codes for CASSVRPMGEKRADTQYF.

In nucleotides, the CDR3 is TGTGCCAGCACAACAGGGGGCAGGAATGAGCAGTTCTTC. The encoded protein is CASTTGGRNEQFF. The rearrangement links TRBV6-1 to TRBJ2-1; TRBD1 agrees at 9 bases. Germline CDR1 and CDR2: MNHNS and SASEGT. This CDR3 is built from 13 residues. The V and J ends lost 7 bases and 7 bases, in that order; junction bases with no gene match: 5.

The rearrangement uses TRBV2 and TRBJ1-1; perhaps TRBD1 as D (6 bases). This CDR3 region has 14 residues. Germline V gene data show CDR1 as SNHLY and CDR2 as FYNNEI. The ends were cut back, 3 bases at V and 5 bases at J, with 13 bases in the middle. The CDR3 sequence is CASSDGRGGTEAFF. The DNA of the CDR3 is TGTGCCAGCAGTGATGGCAGGGGCGGAACTGAAGCTTTCTTT.

CDR3: CSASVETQYF. CDR3 coding DNA: TGCAGTGCTAGTGTCGAGACCCAGTACTTC. V gene TRBV20-1 combines with J gene TRBJ2-5; the D is unclear. CDR3 length equals 10 residues. Trimming stripped 3 bases from V and 5 bases from J, with 4 bases between. Germline V gene data show CDR1 as DFQATT and CDR2 as SNEGSKA (reference sequence).

The genes are TRBV7-2 and TRBJ2-2; 8 positions match TRBD2. Trimming took 1 base from V and 10 from J; bases not matched to a gene: 11. Germline assignment: CDR1 SGHTA and CDR2 FQGNSA. The CDR3 runs to 16 residues. CDR3 residues: CASSLVASGRFVELFF. The DNA for the CDR3 is TGTGCCAGCAGCTTAGTGGCTAGCGGGCGATTTGTGGAGCTGTTTTTT.

This clone appeared once. The chain uses TRBV9 and TRBJ2-5, with a weak D call TRBD2 (5 bases). Germline CDR1 reads SGDLS; CDR2 reads YYNGEE. The CDR3 loop spans 15 amino acids. Trimming left V 1 base short and J 0 bases short, with 10 bases between. The CDR3, as DNA: TGTGCCAGCAGCGTATACGGGATGTACCAAGAGACCCAGTACTTC. Translation: CASSVYGMYQETQYF.

CDR3 protein: CASSLVGLASAKNIQYF. The CDR3 nucleotides are TGTGCCAGCAGCTTGGTAGGTTTAGCGTCAGCCAAAAACATTCAGTACTTC. The chain carries TRBV5-6 and TRBJ2-4, with a weak D call TRBD2 (5 bases). With 0 bases removed from V and 0 bases from J, the gap between germline ends came to 13 bases. This CDR3 has 17 residues. Per the germline V gene, CDR1 is SGHDT and CDR2 is YYEEEE.

This sequence joins TRBV4-2 and TRBJ2-7, with D possibly being TRBD2 (5 bases). V was clipped by 4 bases and J by 7 bases, with 14 bases between them. CDR3 length equals 13 residues. CDR1 is LGHNA, CDR2 YNFKEQ, per germline. The CDR3 region is CASSPGLTREQYF. In DNA form, the CDR3 reads TGTGCCAGCAGCCCTGGACTCACACGGGAGCAGTACTTC.

The rearrangement joins TRBV27 to TRBJ2-1, with D hard to call. CDR3 length equals 12 residues. Per germline, CDR1 MNHEY and CDR2 SMNVEV (reference sequence). V was cut by 6 bases and J by 7 bases, with 10 bases left in between. The DNA for the CDR3 is TGTGCCAGCAGAACGGCGGAAAATGAGCAGTTCTTC. This sequence encodes CASRTAENEQFF.

The V and J genes are TRBV5-4 and TRBJ2-1; TRBD1 matches 9 bases. The germline CDR1 and CDR2 sequences are SGHNT and YYREEE (reference sequence). After removal of 2 bases from V and 5 bases from J, the junction contained 5 bases not matched to a gene. This CDR3 region has 15 residues. The CDR3 nucleotides read TGTGCCAGCAGCTTACAGGGGGCTTGGGACAATGAGCAGTTCTTC. As protein: CASSLQGAWDNEQFF.

CDR3 sequence: CASSNRMAYEQYF. The CDR3 nucleotides read TGTGCCAGCAGCAACCGGATGGCGTACGAGCAGTACTTC. This chain uses TRBV13 with TRBJ2-7; D is unresolved. The germline V gene encodes CDR1 PRHDT and CDR2 FYEKMQ (reference sequence). The CDR3 consists of 13 residues. Trimming stripped 5 bases from V and 4 bases from J, with 12 bases between.

The chain combines TRBV5-1 with TRBJ1-6; D remains ambiguous. The CDR3 totals 16 residues. V lost 0 bases to trimming and J lost 0 bases, with 7 bases between them. CDR1 and CDR2 from the germline V gene are SGHRS and YFSETQ. The DNA of the CDR3 is TGCGCCAGCAGCTTGGACGGGAGCTCCTATAATTCACCCCTCCACTTT. It is translated as CASSLDGSSYNSPLHF. The full variable domain, with the rest looked up from reference TRBV5-1 and TRBJ1-6, is KAGVTQTPRYLIKTRGQQVTLSCSPISGHRSVSWYQQTPGQGLQFLFEYFSETQRNKGNFPGRFSGRQFSNSRSEMNVSTLELGDSALYLCASSLDGSSYNSPLHFGNGTRLTVT.

The chain carries TRBV27 and TRBJ1-1, with 9 positions matching TRBD1. This CDR3 has 14 residues. Germline lookup yields CDR1 MNHEY and CDR2 SMNVEV (reference sequence). V lost 5 bases and J lost 3; bases outside the gene matches: 4. The CDR3 sequence is CASSGDRAYTEAFF. As DNA, the CDR3 is TGTGCCAGCAGTGGGGACAGGGCATACACTGAAGCTTTCTTT.

This chain uses TRBV27 with TRBJ1-2, with TRBD1 identical over 12 bases. Germline values: CDR1 MNHEY, CDR2 SMNVEV (reference sequence). This CDR3 contains 15 residues. With V trimmed by 5 bases and J by 7 bases, 8 bases remained unmatched. The CDR3 protein is CASSPRGQGAFGYTF. The CDR3 nucleotides are TGTGCCAGCAGTCCCCGGGGACAGGGGGCGTTTGGCTACACCTTC.

The CDR3 spells CASSPYSSGSADTQYF. In DNA, the CDR3 is TGTGCCAGCAGTCCCTACTCTAGCGGGAGCGCAGATACGCAGTATTTT. The gene calls are TRBV27 and TRBJ2-3; 10 bases map to TRBD2. The CDR3 has 16 residues. The junction had 9 bases not matched to a gene; V was cut back by 5 bases and J by 4 bases. The germline V gene encodes CDR1 MNHEY and CDR2 SMNVEV (reference sequence).

The CDR3 is CARSLGSAFF. DNA for the CDR3: TGTGCCAGAAGCTTGGGCAGTGCGTTTTTT. This chain joins TRBV5-3 and TRBJ1-4; no reliable D call. TRBV5-3 is treated as an ORF (open reading frame) with a function not yet certain. Trimming pared 0 bases from V and 16 bases from J, leaving 7 bases between. This CDR3 is 10 amino acids long.